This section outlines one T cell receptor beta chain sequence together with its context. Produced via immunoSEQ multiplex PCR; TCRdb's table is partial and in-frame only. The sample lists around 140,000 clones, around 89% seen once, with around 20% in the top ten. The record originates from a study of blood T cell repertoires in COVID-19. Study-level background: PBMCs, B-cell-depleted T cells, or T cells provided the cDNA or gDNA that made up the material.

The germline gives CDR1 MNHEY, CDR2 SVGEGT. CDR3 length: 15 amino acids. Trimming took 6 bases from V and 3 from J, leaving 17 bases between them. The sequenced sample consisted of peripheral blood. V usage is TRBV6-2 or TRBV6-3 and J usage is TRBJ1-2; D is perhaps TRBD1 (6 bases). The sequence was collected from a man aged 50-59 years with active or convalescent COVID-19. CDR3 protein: CASSRGQRIDYGYTF. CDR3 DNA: TGTGCCAGCAGCCGTGGACAGCGGATAGACTATGGCTACACCTTC.